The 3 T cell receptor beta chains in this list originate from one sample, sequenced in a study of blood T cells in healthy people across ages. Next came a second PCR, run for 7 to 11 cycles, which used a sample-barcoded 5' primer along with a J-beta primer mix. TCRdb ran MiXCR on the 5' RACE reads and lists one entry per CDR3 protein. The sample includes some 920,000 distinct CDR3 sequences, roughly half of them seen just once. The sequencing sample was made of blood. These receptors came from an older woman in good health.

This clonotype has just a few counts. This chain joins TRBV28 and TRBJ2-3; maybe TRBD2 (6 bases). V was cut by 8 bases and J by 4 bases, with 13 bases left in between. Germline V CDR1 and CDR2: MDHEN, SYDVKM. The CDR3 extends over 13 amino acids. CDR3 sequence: CASGEAFPDTQYF. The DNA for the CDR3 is TGTGCCAGCGGGGAGGCTTTCCCAGATACGCAGTATTTT.

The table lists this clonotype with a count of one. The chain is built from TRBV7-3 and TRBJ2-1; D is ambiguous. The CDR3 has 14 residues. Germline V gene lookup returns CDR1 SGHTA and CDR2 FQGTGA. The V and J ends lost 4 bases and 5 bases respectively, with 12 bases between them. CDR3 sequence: CASSSTNTNNEQFF. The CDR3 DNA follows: TGTGCCAGCAGCTCTACGAATACAAACAATGAGCAGTTCTTC.

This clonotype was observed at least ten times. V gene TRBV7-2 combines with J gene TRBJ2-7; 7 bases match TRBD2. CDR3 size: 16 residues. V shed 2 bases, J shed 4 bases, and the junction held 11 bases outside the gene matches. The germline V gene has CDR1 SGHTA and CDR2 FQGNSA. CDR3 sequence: CASSLYGASGKYEQYF. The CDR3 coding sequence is TGTGCCAGCAGCTTATACGGTGCTAGCGGTAAATACGAGCAGTACTTC.